These 6 T cell receptor beta chains originate from one sample sequenced in a study of post-analysis software for immune sequencing data. Study-level findings and limits: When patients were compared with controls, about five TRBV segments were more frequent, TRBV5-6, TRBV5-1 and TRBV20-1 among them.

These TCRs are of unknown antigen specificity. Each TCR beta cDNA library carried unique molecular identifiers. TCRdb reanalysed the PCR reads using MiXCR and keeps one entry per CDR3 protein. Here the sample spans hundreds of thousands of distinct CDR3 sequences, around 44% being singletons. The sequenced sample was blood. These receptors were taken from a girl between 5 and 17 years old with multiple sclerosis.

This clonotype was observed a few times. In nucleotides, the CDR3 is TGCGCCAGCGACGCCTCGTCGGGACCGGGCATGAGAAGATACGAGCAGTACTTC. It codes for CASDASSGPGMRRYEQYF. V gene TRBV4-1 combines with J gene TRBJ2-7; D tentatively reads TRBD1 or TRBD2 (5 bases each). CDR1 is MGHRA and CDR2 is YSYEKL in the germline V gene. The CDR3 totals 18 residues. Trimming removed 8 bases from V and 4 bases from J, with 30 bases in between.

This clonotype was seen only once. The chain has TRBV12-3 or TRBV12-4 and TRBJ1-5; D remains unclear. This CDR3 is built from 19 residues. The V gene lost 0 bases and the J gene lost 2 bases, with 20 bases spanning the gap. The CDR3, as DNA: TGTGCCAGCAGTTTAGCGCATCGGACGAGGGCAAAACGCAATCAGCCCCAGCATTTT. Translation gives CASSLAHRTRAKRNQPQHF.

This clonotype has a single count. CDR3 in amino acids: CASSLRAIRGIWGYTF. For the CDR3, the DNA is TGCGCCAGCAGCTTGCGGGCCATCCGGGGAATATGGGGCTACACCTTC. J is TRBJ1-2 and V is TRBV5-1; D remains ambiguous. Between the trimmed V and J ends, which lost 1 base and 8 bases, there was a span of 21 bases. The CDR3 contains 16 residues. Germline CDR1 SGHRS, CDR2 YFSETQ.

There are a few counts of this clonotype. V and J are TRBV12-3 or TRBV12-4 and TRBJ1-4; D is perhaps TRBD1 (5 bases). CDR3 size: 13 residues. Trimming took off 0 bases at V and 14 bases at J, with 13 bases between the two ends. This chain's CDR3 is CASSLAQRGWLFF. The DNA of the CDR3 is TGTGCCAGCAGTTTAGCGCAGAGGGGTTGGCTGTTTTTT.

CDR3 nucleotides: TGCGCCAGCAGCTTTAGACCAACGGGAGTCTCGTCGGGGGCGGTAAGTCGCGAGCAGTTCTTC. This sequence encodes CASSFRPTGVSSGAVSREQFF. This chain links TRBV5-1 with TRBJ2-1; either TRBD1 or TRBD2 may fit D (6 bases each). With 2 bases removed from V and 10 bases from J, the gap between germline ends came to 37 bases. Germline-derived CDR1 and CDR2 are SGHRS and YFSETQ. This CDR3 has 21 residues.

The chain is built from TRBV27 and TRBJ2-1; D uncertain. Germline lookup yields CDR1 MNHEY and CDR2 SMNVEV (reference sequence). The CDR3 is 14 residues long. V dropped 4 bases and J dropped 3 bases, with 10 bases sitting between them. The CDR3 loop is CASSYNGLYNEQFF. The CDR3 region has the DNA TGTGCCAGCAGTTACAACGGTCTCTACAATGAGCAGTTCTTC.